Presented here are 30 T cell receptor beta chains from one specimen sequenced in a study of a mutant IDH1 vaccine in newly diagnosed glioma. The antigens for these receptors are not known. Regarding time point: week 11, during vaccination. One vaccine dose held 300 ug of mutant IDH1 20-mer peptide and came with topical imiquimod. Repertoires were generated with immunoSEQ multiplex PCR, while TCRdb's copy carries only in-frame clones and drops some. The repertoire holds about 40,000 clones, roughly 84% seen once, with 2% to 2.5% in the top ten. The sequencing used PBMCs, collected from a glioma patient whose treatment included an IDH1 peptide vaccine. Receptors were obtained from a man between 40 and 49 years old with glioma.

The V gene is TRBV19, the J gene TRBJ2-1; 8 positions match TRBD2. CDR3 length: 14 amino acids. V lost 3 bases and J lost 9; bases outside the gene matches: 7. CDR1 and CDR2 from the germline V gene are LNHDA and SQIVND (reference sequence). In nucleotides, the CDR3 is TGTGCCAGTAGTATGAAGCTAGCGGGTGTTGAGCAGTTCTTC. This codes for CASSMKLAGVEQFF.

In regard to this clone: A read error may account for a junction end that differs from germline. The chain couples TRBV7-9 to TRBJ1-4; 7 nucleotides match TRBD1. CDR1 and CDR2 from the germline V gene are SEHNR and FQNEAQ (reference sequence). The CDR3 covers 11 residues. CDR3 in DNA: TGTGCCAGCAGCTTTCCGGGACAGCCTCTTTTT. It translates to CASSFPGQPLF.

V and J are TRBV23-1 and TRBJ1-4; TRBD1 is a possible D gene (5 bases). TRBV23-1 is given ORF status, its function remaining uncertain. V was shortened by 0 bases and J by 3 bases, with 8 bases between the two germline ends. The CDR3 contains 15 residues. CDR3 nucleotide sequence: TGCGCCAGCAGTCAATCGGGGGGAGCTAATGAAAAACTGTTTTTT. Its translation is CASSQSGGANEKLFF.

The chain combines TRBV5-4 with TRBJ2-7; TRBD2 agrees at 14 bases. CDR1 and CDR2 (germline): SGHNT, YYREEE (reference sequence). There are 16 residues in the CDR3. Germline trimming cut 7 bases from V and 7 bases from J; bases unmatched to any gene: 13. The CDR3 region has the DNA TGTGCCAGCTCTTCCGGGACTAGCGGGAGCCTGGGAGAGCAGTACTTC. Translating it yields CASSSGTSGSLGEQYF. The full variable domain, its missing parts supplied by reference TRBV5-4 and TRBJ2-7, is ETGVTQSPTHLIKTRGQQVTLRCSSQSGHNTVSWYQQALGQGPQFIFQYYREEENGRGNFPPRFSGLQFPNYSSELNVNALELDDSALYLCASSSGTSGSLGEQYFGPGTRLTVT.

The chain couples TRBV5-1 to TRBJ2-2; 7 bases are a match to TRBD1. Germline assignment: CDR1 SGHRS and CDR2 YFSETQ. Trimming took 4 bases from V and 4 from J; bases not matched to a gene: 13. The CDR3 is made up of 17 amino acids. The CDR3 nucleotides read TGCGCCAGCAGCACACATGGACAGGTTCGTGGCACCGGGGAGCTGTTTTTT. It yields the protein CASSTHGQVRGTGELFF.

The chain joins TRBV28 to TRBJ2-7; 7 nucleotides align to TRBD1. There are 13 residues in the CDR3. Germline V gene lookup returns CDR1 MDHEN and CDR2 SYDVKM. J gave up 5 bases and V 7 bases, and 8 bases lay outside the gene matches. The CDR3 is CASTTGAWDEQYF. CDR3 in DNA: TGTGCCAGCACCACAGGGGCTTGGGACGAGCAGTACTTC. Full variable domain (missing parts from reference TRBV28 and TRBJ2-7): DVKVTQSSRYLVKRTGEKVFLECVQDMDHENMFWYRQDPGLGLRLIYFSYDVKMKEKGDIPEGYSVSREKKERFSLILESASTNQTSMYLCASTTGAWDEQYFGPGTRLTVT.

The rearrangement links TRBV20-1 to TRBJ1-2, with D possibly matching TRBD1 (6 bases). Trimming left V 8 bases short and J 3 bases short, with 10 bases between. The CDR3 is 11 amino acids. Germline CDR1 DFQATT, CDR2 SNEGSKA (reference sequence). The CDR3 DNA reads as TGCAGTCGGGACAACCACTATGGCTACACCTTC. Protein product: CSRDNHYGYTF.

This clone was observed a single time. The chain has TRBV18 and TRBJ1-2; unclear D gene. The CDR3 has 15 residues. V gave up 5 bases and J gave up 6 bases, with 19 bases separating them. Germline CDR1 reads KGHSH; CDR2 reads LQKENI. CDR3 protein: CASSTGQQRINGYTF. CDR3 sequence (DNA): TGTGCCAGCTCAACCGGGCAACAACGTATTAATGGCTACACCTTC.

This chain uses TRBV4-2 with TRBJ1-5; possible D gene TRBD1, 6 bases. CDR1 and CDR2 (germline): LGHNA, YNFKEQ. The V and J ends lost 0 bases and 1 base respectively, with 13 bases between them. This CDR3 comprises 17 residues. The CDR3: CASSQDGGARSNQPQHF. CDR3 sequence (DNA): TGTGCCAGCAGCCAAGATGGGGGGGCGAGGAGCAATCAGCCCCAGCATTTT.

The chain carries TRBV19 and TRBJ2-1; 13 positions match TRBD2. Germline assignment: CDR1 LNHDA and CDR2 SQIVND (reference sequence). V trimming: 3 bases; J trimming: 5 bases; junction bases outside the gene matches: 4. This CDR3 has 16 residues. The CDR3 bases are TGTGCCAGTAGTATCGGGGGACTAGCGGGGAACAATGAGCAGTTCTTC. This sequence encodes CASSIGGLAGNNEQFF.

This chain connects TRBV7-2 to TRBJ2-1; 10 bases map to TRBD2. CDR1 is SGHTA and CDR2 is FQGNSA in the germline V gene. There are 14 residues in the CDR3. The ends lost 3 bases at V and 9 bases at J; junction bases unmatched: 5. CDR3: CASSFPAGGGEQFF. DNA of the CDR3: TGTGCCAGCAGCTTCCCAGCGGGGGGGGGTGAGCAGTTCTTC. Combining the CDR3 with reference TRBV7-2 and TRBJ2-1 gives the whole variable domain GAGVSQSPSNKVTEKGKDVELRCDPISGHTALYWYRQSLGQGLEFLIYFQGNSAPDKSGLPSDRFSAERTGGSVSTLTIQRTQQEDSAVYLCASSFPAGGGEQFFGPGTRLTVL.

In DNA, the CDR3 is TGTGCCAGCAGCGTAGTGAGCGGGGCCCCCCAAGAGACCCAGTACTTC. Amino acid sequence: CASSVVSGAPQETQYF. This chain uses TRBV9 with TRBJ2-5; 7 nucleotides align to TRBD2. There are 16 residues in the CDR3. Germline lookup yields CDR1 SGDLS and CDR2 YYNGEE. The V gene end was trimmed by 0 bases and the J gene end by 1 base; junction bases not matched to a gene: 6.

Worth noting for this clone: The CDR3 does not close with the conserved phenylalanine or tryptophan, likely indicating a read error. It is unclear where the CDR3 begins or ends on the DNA, so no DNA is shown, and the CDR3 is as TCRdb lists it. The chain has TRBV4-1 and TRBJ1-1. The CDR3 adds up to 11 amino acids, both ends counted. Germline lookup yields CDR1 MGHRA and CDR2 YSYEKL. The CDR3 sequence: CASSQGAVYIL.

V and J are TRBV4-3 and TRBJ1-1; D might be TRBD1 (6 bases). CDR1 is LGHNA and CDR2 is YSLEER in the germline V gene. This CDR3 spans 13 amino acids. V was cut by 4 bases and J by 5 bases, with 11 bases left in between. The CDR3 sequence: CASSRGGGTEAFF. DNA of the CDR3: TGCGCCAGCAGCCGAGGAGGGGGGACTGAAGCTTTCTTT.

The gene calls are TRBV6-5 and TRBJ1-2; D is undetermined. In germline, CDR1 is MNHEY, CDR2 SVGAGI. This CDR3 spans 13 amino acids. V lost 2 bases and J 4 bases, leaving 8 bases between the germline ends. Here the CDR3 reads CASSYGQPYGYTF. The CDR3 coding sequence is TGTGCCAGCAGTTACGGTCAGCCCTATGGCTACACCTTC.

The V call is TRBV19, the J call TRBJ1-1, with 10 bases lining up with TRBD1. V lost 4 bases and J lost 5; bases outside the gene matches: 10. This CDR3 region has 16 residues. The germline V gene encodes CDR1 LNHDA and CDR2 SQIVND (reference sequence). The CDR3 here is CASSTPGRDRGTEAFF. The CDR3 nucleotides read TGTGCCAGTAGTACTCCGGGCCGGGACAGGGGAACTGAAGCTTTCTTT.

The sample holds one count of this clone. The chain is built from TRBV27 and TRBJ1-6; 9 positions match TRBD1. Germline-derived CDR1 and CDR2 are MNHEY and SMNVEV (reference sequence). Trimming at V came to 7 bases and at J to 5 bases, leaving 6 bases not matched to a gene. This CDR3 is 15 amino acids long. CDR3 residues: CASKNRGHDNSPLHF. The CDR3, as DNA: TGTGCCAGCAAAAACAGGGGGCATGATAATTCACCCCTCCACTTT.

V is TRBV5-6 and J is TRBJ1-6; tentative D call: TRBD1 (5 bases). Deletions cut 1 base from V and 8 bases from J, with 13 bases between. This CDR3 has 15 amino acids. Germline-derived CDR1 and CDR2 are SGHDT and YYEEEE. CDR3 amino acids: CASSLLGGSYSPLHF. For the CDR3, the DNA is TGTGCCAGCAGCTTGTTGGGGGGGAGTTATTCACCCCTCCACTTT.

This chain links TRBV6-6 with TRBJ1-3, with D possibly being TRBD1 (6 bases). Per the germline V gene, CDR1 is MNHNY and CDR2 is SVGAGI (reference sequence). The CDR3 length is 14 residues. Trimming removed 7 bases from V and 0 bases from J, with 10 bases in between. CDR3 in amino acids: CASTQGSSGNTIYF. Written as DNA, the CDR3 is TGTGCCAGCACCCAGGGGTCCTCTGGAAACACCATATATTTT.

The rearrangement uses TRBV7-2 and TRBJ2-1; unclear D gene. This CDR3 region has 11 residues. V was clipped by 3 bases and J by 7 bases, with 4 bases between them. Germline V lookup: CDR1 SGHTA, CDR2 FQGNSA. The CDR3 protein is CASSFYNEQFF. The CDR3 DNA reads TGTGCCAGCAGCTTTTATAATGAGCAGTTCTTC.

The V call is TRBV2, the J call TRBJ2-3; tentatively, D is TRBD1 (6 bases). The V gene lost 6 bases and the J gene lost 2 bases, with 15 bases spanning the gap. Germline CDR1 is SNHLY and CDR2 is FYNNEI. There are 15 residues in the CDR3. The CDR3 region is CASSDGQKNTDTQYF. CDR3 bases: TGTGCCAGCAGCGATGGACAGAAAAACACAGATACGCAGTATTTT.

This chain connects TRBV6-5 to TRBJ1-4; a possible D gene is TRBD1 (6 bases). This CDR3 has 15 amino acids. From germline, CDR1 is MNHEY and CDR2 SVGAGI. The V end lost 8 bases, the J end lost 3 bases, and 16 bases lay between the germline ends. Here the CDR3 DNA reads TGTGCCAGCTCTTCTATGGGGGCAGCTAATGAAAAACTGTTTTTT. Its translation: CASSSMGAANEKLFF.

The DNA of the CDR3 is TGTGCCAGCAGTTTACGACTAGCCCCCACAGATACGCAGTATTTT. This translates into CASSLRLAPTDTQYF. J is TRBJ2-3 and V is TRBV6-5; 7 positions match TRBD2. Germline loops: CDR1 MNHEY, CDR2 SVGAGI. J lost 2 bases, V lost 4 bases, and 6 bases had no gene match. The CDR3 extends over 15 amino acids.

This chain uses TRBV25-1 with TRBJ2-2; D is possibly TRBD2 (6 bases). The CDR3 extends over 13 amino acids. Germline V gives CDR1 MGHDK, CDR2 SYGVNS. Trimming shortened V by 10 bases and J by 1 base, and 10 bases separated the two germline ends. This CDR3 is CATTSRNTGELFF. The CDR3 DNA is TGTGCCACCACTAGCAGGAACACCGGGGAGCTGTTTTTT.

This clone was seen more than once but under ten times. The genes are TRBV11-2 and TRBJ1-3; D unresolved. The germline V gene encodes CDR1 SGHAT and CDR2 FQNNGV. The V and J ends lost 5 bases and 4 bases respectively, with 9 bases between them. The CDR3 contains 13 residues. CDR3 DNA: TGTGCCAGCAGCCTCCTGGAAGGAAACACCATATATTTT. This codes for CASSLLEGNTIYF. Complete variable domain (other parts from reference TRBV11-2 and TRBJ1-3): EAGVAQSPRYKIIEKRQSVAFWCNPISGHATLYWYQQILGQGPKLLIQFQNNGVVDDSQLPKDRFSAERLKGVDSTLKIQPAKLEDSAVYLCASSLLEGNTIYFGEGSWLTVV.

V usage is TRBV6-1 and J usage is TRBJ2-3; no clear D gene. Germline V lookup: CDR1 MNHNS, CDR2 SASEGT. The V and J ends lost 4 bases and 2 bases respectively, with 16 bases between them. CDR3 length equals 16 residues. In DNA, the CDR3 is TGTGCCAGCAGTGTAACTTCAGCCGCCCTCACAGATACGCAGTATTTT. It translates to CASSVTSAALTDTQYF.

Judged by abundance, this clone is medium-sized. The rearrangement joins TRBV6-1 to TRBJ1-4, with D perhaps matching TRBD1 (5 bases). Germline loops: CDR1 MNHNS, CDR2 SASEGT. Trimming took 7 bases from V and 7 from J, leaving 16 bases between them. The CDR3 covers 14 residues. CDR3 nucleotide sequence: TGTGCCAGCAAAAGGGGAATCCTCAGTGAAAAACTGTTTTTT. Translating it yields CASKRGILSEKLFF.

The chain links TRBV6-6 to TRBJ2-5; no definite D call. The length of the CDR3 is 12 residues. V was shortened by 5 bases and J by 5 bases, with 9 bases between the two germline ends. The germline V gene has CDR1 MNHNY and CDR2 SVGAGI (reference sequence). CDR3 region: CASSPLSETQYF. The CDR3 coding sequence is TGTGCCAGCAGTCCCTTGTCCGAGACCCAGTACTTC.

V and J are TRBV4-1 and TRBJ2-7; 7 nucleotides line up with TRBD1. Trimming removed 2 bases from V and 2 bases from J; junction bases left unmatched: 0. Germline values: CDR1 MGHRA, CDR2 YSYEKL. CDR3 length: 13 residues. CDR3 in amino acids: CASSQQGAYEQYF. The CDR3 bases are TGCGCCAGCAGCCAACAGGGGGCCTACGAGCAGTACTTC.

J is TRBJ2-7 and V is TRBV7-3; possible D gene TRBD2, 6 bases. V was shortened by 5 bases and J by 4 bases, with 12 bases between the two germline ends. Germline assignment: CDR1 SGHTA and CDR2 FQGTGA. CDR3 length equals 13 residues. This CDR3 is CASSAGPGYEQYF. CDR3 DNA sequence: TGTGCCAGCAGCGCGGGACCCGGGTACGAGCAGTACTTC.